The table lists the clone carrying this TCR beta chain with many counts. Amplified material comprised TCR beta CDR3 regions derived from RNA transcripts. Following a first-round RT-PCR that used HTBI primers, a second-round multiplex PCR was carried out. TCRdb fed the multiplex PCR reads into MiXCR, producing one record per CDR3 protein. The sample shows hundreds of thousands of distinct CDR3 sequences, 20% to 25% of them seen only once. The data were obtained in a study of Graves' ophthalmopathy and Graves' hyperthyroidism. Study in general: There was a collection of peripheral blood at initial diagnosis, before any treatment.

This CDR3 is 14 amino acids long. Between the trimmed V and J ends, which lost 1 base and 1 base, there was a span of 10 bases. Germline V lookup: CDR1 GTSNPN, CDR2 SVGIG (reference sequence). Serum thyroxine and TRAb, along with clinical symptoms, thyroid ultrasound and orbital computed tomography, were what diagnosis relied on. The sequence derives from a woman aged 50 to 65 with Graves' ophthalmopathy. The chain has TRBV30 and TRBJ1-1; D gene unclear. Sample: peripheral blood. For the CDR3, the DNA is TGTGCCTGGAGTGCCGCTGGCCCGAACACTGAAGCTTTCTTT. Translation: CAWSAAGPNTEAFF. Variable domain in full (rest from reference TRBV30 and TRBJ1-1): SQTIHQWPATLVQPVGSPLSLECTVEGTSNPNLYWYRQAAGRGLQLLFYSVGIGQISSEVPQNLSASRPQDRQFILSSKKLLLSDSGFYLCAWSAAGPNTEAFFGQGTRLTVV.